This T cell receptor beta chain was recorded in a study of CD8 T cells in Susac syndrome. An input of about 0.45 to 1 ug of RNA was subjected to reverse transcription using random hexamers. TCRdb re-called the immunoSEQ multiplex PCR reads through MiXCR, storing one row per CDR3 protein. The table includes about 94,000 distinct CDR3 sequences, about 94% detected once. CDR3 length equals 14 residues. Per germline, CDR1 LNHDA and CDR2 SQIVND (reference sequence). V dropped 9 bases and J dropped 1 base, with 15 bases sitting between them. This TCR was recovered from a human donor with Susac syndrome. The sample consisted of CD4+ T cells from PBMCs. This rearrangement joins TRBV19 to TRBJ1-1; D might be TRBD1 (6 bases). The CDR3 sequence: CASTTGQRNTEAFF. The DNA of the CDR3 is TGTGCCAGCACAACCGGACAGAGGAACACTGAAGCTTTCTTT. The whole variable domain, filled in from reference TRBV19 and TRBJ1-1, reads DGGITQSPKYLFRKEGQNVTLSCEQNLNHDAMYWYRQDPGQGLRLIYYSQIVNDFQKGDIAEGYSVSREKKESFPLTVTSAQKNPTAFYLCASTTGQRNTEAFFGQGTRLTVV.